The clone carrying this T cell receptor (beta chain) came up many times. The sample originates from a study of regulatory T cells in long-lasting Graves disease. Indicated time point: newly diagnosed GD, antithyroid drugs for less than 3 months. Scientists built the TCR library using RNA that was extracted from PBMCs. Looked up from germline, CDR1 is MNHEY and CDR2 is SVGEGT. Losses at the gene ends were 5 bases for V and 4 bases for J; bases not matched to a gene: 13. There are 18 residues in the CDR3. CDR3-region Arm-PCR and iRepertoire HTBI primers produced the TCR beta libraries. TCRdb fed the multiplex PCR reads into MiXCR, producing one record per CDR3 protein. The repertoire holds 200,000 to 250,000 distinct CDR3 sequences, with roughly a fifth as singletons. The same data also went into a second study, on T cells in Graves' hyperthyroidism and ophthalmopathy.

The origin of this receptor is a young woman with Graves disease. Sequenced material: peripheral blood mononuclear cells (PBMCs), taken at new diagnosis, from a patient treated with antithyroid drugs. The chain joins TRBV6-2 or TRBV6-3 to TRBJ2-1; 11 nucleotides align to TRBD2. The CDR3 nucleotides read TGTGCCAGCAGTGAAGGCTGGGTAGCGGGGGGGTCGTACAATGAGCAGTTCTTC. Its translation: CASSEGWVAGGSYNEQFF.